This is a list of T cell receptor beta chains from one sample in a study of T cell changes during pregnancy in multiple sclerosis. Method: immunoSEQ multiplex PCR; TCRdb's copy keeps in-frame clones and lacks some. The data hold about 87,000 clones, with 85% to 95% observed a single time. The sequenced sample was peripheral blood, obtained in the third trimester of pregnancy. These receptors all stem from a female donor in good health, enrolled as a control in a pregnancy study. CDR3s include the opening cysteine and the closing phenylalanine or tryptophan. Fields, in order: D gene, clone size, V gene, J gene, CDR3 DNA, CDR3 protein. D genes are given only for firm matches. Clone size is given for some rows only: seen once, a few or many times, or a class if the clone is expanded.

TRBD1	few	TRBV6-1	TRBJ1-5	TGTGCCAGCAGTGATTGGGACAGGGGGACTCAGCCCCAGCATTTT	CASSDWDRGTQPQHF
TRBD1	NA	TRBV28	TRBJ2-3	TGTGCCAGCAGCCCGGACAGGGGGATTTCAGATACGCAGTATTTT	CASSPDRGISDTQYF
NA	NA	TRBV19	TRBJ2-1	TGTGCCAGTAGTATAGTACCCCGACAGGCCGGGCACAATGAGCAGTTCTTC	CASSIVPRQAGHNEQFF
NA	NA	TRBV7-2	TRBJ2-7	TGTGCCAGCAGCGAGCAGGGGAGCTCCTACGAGCAGTACTTC	CASSEQGSSYEQYF
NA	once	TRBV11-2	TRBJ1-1	TGTGCCAGCAGCTTAGAACTTCCAGGGTCGAACACTGAAGCTTTCTTT	CASSLELPGSNTEAFF
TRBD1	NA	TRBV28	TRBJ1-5	TGTGCCAGCAGGACAGGGGGCTCGGGACATCAGCCCCAGCATTTT	CASRTGGSGHQPQHF
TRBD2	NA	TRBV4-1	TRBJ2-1	TGCGCCAGCAGCCAAGGTCGGGCTAGCGGGAATCATGAGCAGTTCTTC	CASSQGRASGNHEQFF
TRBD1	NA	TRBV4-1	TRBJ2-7	TGCGCCAGCAGCCAAACAGGGGGGCTCTACGAGCAGTACTTC	CASSQTGGLYEQYF
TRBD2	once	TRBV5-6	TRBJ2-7	TGTGCCAGCAGCTTAGGACTAGCGGGACCCTCCTACGAGCAGTACTTC	CASSLGLAGPSYEQYF
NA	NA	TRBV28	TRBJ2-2	TGTGCCAGCAGTTTTGGGCGGACTAACACCGGGGAGCTGTTTTTT	CASSFGRTNTGELFF
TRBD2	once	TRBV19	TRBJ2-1	TGTGCCAGTAGTATAGATCTAGCGGGAGCTAATGAGCAGTTCTTC	CASSIDLAGANEQFF
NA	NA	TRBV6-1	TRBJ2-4	TGTGCCAGCCAAGGAGGCAGGGGGGACATTCAGTACTTC	CASQGGRGDIQYF
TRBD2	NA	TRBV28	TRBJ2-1	TGTGCCAGCAGGGGACTAGCGGGAGGTTATTACAATGAGCAGTTCTTC	CASRGLAGGYYNEQFF
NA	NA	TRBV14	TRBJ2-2	TGTGCCAGCAGCCAACCGGGACACTTAACCGGGGAGCTGTTTTTT	CASSQPGHLTGELFF
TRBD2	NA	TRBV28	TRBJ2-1	TGTGCCAGCAGTCCTCTAGGACTAGCGGGAGATGAGCAGTTCTTC	CASSPLGLAGDEQFF
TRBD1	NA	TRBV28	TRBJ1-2	TGTGCCAGCAGTCACCGGGACAGCACGACTCGGCCCTATGGCTACACCTTC	CASSHRDSTTRPYGYTF
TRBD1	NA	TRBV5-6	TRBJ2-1	TGTGCCAGCATCATGACAGGGACCCATGAGCAGTTCTTC	CASIMTGTHEQFF
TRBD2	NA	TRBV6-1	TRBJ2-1	TGTGCCAGCAGTGATAGTCGAGGGAGCGGGAGGGGAAATGAGCAGTTCTTC	CASSDSRGSGRGNEQFF
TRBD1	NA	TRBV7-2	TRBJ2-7	TGTGCCAGCAGTCCCGGGACGGGACAGGGCTACGAGCAGTACTTC	CASSPGTGQGYEQYF
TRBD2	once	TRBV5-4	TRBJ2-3	TGTGCCAGCAGCTTGGCCCTAGCGGGAGGGCAAGATACGCAGTATTTT	CASSLALAGGQDTQYF
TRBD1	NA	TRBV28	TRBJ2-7	TGTGCCAGCAGTCCGGCCGGGACAGTGATCAGCTCCTACGAGCAGTACTTC	CASSPAGTVISSYEQYF
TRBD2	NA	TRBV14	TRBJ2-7	TGTGCCAGCAGCCAACGCCTAGCGGATCACGAGCAGTACTTC	CASSQRLADHEQYF
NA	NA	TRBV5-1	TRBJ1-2	TGCGCCAGCAGCCTATCATCTGGGGGGGCAGGGAGCTATGGCTACACCTTC	CASSLSSGGAGSYGYTF
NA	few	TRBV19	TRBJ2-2	TGTGCCAGTAGTATTACTAGTATCGGGGAGCTGTTTTTT	CASSITSIGELFF
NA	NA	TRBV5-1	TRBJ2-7	TGCGCCAGCAGCTTGGCCAGCTCCTACGAGCAGTACTTC	CASSLASSYEQYF
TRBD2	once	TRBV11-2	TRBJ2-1	TGTGCCAGCAGCACCACTAGCGGGAGGAACAATGAGCAGTTCTTC	CASSTTSGRNNEQFF
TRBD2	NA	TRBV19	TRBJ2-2	TGTGCCAGTAGTGAGCGGGGGAACACCGGGGAGCTGTTTTTT	CASSERGNTGELFF
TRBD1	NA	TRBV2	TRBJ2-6	TGTGCCAGCAGTACGACAGGGACACAGTCTGGGGCCAACGTCCTGACTTTC	CASSTTGTQSGANVLTF
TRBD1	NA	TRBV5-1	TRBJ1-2	TGCGCCAGCAGCGGGGGGACAGGGCTGAGCTATGGCTACACCTTC	CASSGGTGLSYGYTF
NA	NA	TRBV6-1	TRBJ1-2	TGTGCCATACAGGATTCCTATGGCTACACCTTC	CAIQDSYGYTF
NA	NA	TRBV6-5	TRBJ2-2	TGTGCCAGCAGTTACTCTTACGGCACCGGGGAGCTGTTTTTT	CASSYSYGTGELFF
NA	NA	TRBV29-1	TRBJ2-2	TGCAGCGTTGTAACGGGTAGCAACACCGGGGAGCTGTTTTTT	CSVVTGSNTGELFF
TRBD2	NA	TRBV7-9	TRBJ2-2	TGTGCCAGCAGCTTAGGTAGCGGGACCGGGGAGCTGTTTTTT	CASSLGSGTGELFF
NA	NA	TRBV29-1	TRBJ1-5	TGCAGCGTTGGTAAAGACGGGAATCAGCCCCAGCATTTT	CSVGKDGNQPQHF
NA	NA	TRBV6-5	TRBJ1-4	TGTGCCAGCAGTCGAGGTCAGGGGAGGGGTGAAAAACTGTTTTTT	CASSRGQGRGEKLFF
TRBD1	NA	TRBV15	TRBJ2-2	TGTGCCACCAGCGGAAGGCAGGGGGCAGACACCGGGGAGCTGTTTTTT	CATSGRQGADTGELFF
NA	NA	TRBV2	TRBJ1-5	TGTGCCAGCAGTGAAGCGGGGGGTCAGCCCCAGCATTTT	CASSEAGGQPQHF
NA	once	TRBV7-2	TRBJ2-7	TGTGCCAGCAGCCCGGAGCCAGGGTGGACCTACGAGCAGTACTTC	CASSPEPGWTYEQYF
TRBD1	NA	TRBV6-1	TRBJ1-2	TGTGCCAGCAGTGCCCTGGACAGGGACCGGTATGGCTACACCTTC	CASSALDRDRYGYTF
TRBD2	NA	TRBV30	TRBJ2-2	TGTGCCTGGACTGGGTGGGGACTAGCGAACGGGGAGCTGTTTTTT	CAWTGWGLANGELFF
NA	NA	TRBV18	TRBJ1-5	TGTGCCAGCTCACCCCTCACCGTGGGGGCAGGGAATCAGCCCCAGCATTTT	CASSPLTVGAGNQPQHF
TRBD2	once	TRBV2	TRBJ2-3	TGTGCCAGCAGTCCCGGGACTAGTAGCACAGATACGCAGTATTTT	CASSPGTSSTDTQYF
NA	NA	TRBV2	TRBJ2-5	TGTGCCAGCAGCATTGAAGAGACCCAGTACTTC	CASSIEETQYF
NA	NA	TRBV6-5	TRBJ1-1	TGTGCCAGCAGTTACTCGTCTCAGATGAACACTGAAGCTTTCTTT	CASSYSSQMNTEAFF
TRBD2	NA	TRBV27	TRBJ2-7	TGTGCCAGCAGTTCTATAGCGGGAGGGTACGAGCAGTACTTC	CASSSIAGGYEQYF
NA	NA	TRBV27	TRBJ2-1	TGTGCCAGCAGTCCCGTGAGGGGGGGCTACAATGAGCAGTTCTTC	CASSPVRGGYNEQFF
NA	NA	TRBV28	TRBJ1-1	TGTGCCAGCAGTTTTCGGCGGGGGGACGCTTTCTTT	CASSFRRGDAFF
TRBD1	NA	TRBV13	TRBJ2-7	TGTGCCAGCAGCCAAGCAACGGGACAGGAATACGAGCAGTACTTC	CASSQATGQEYEQYF
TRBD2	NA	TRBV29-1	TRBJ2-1	TGCAGCGTTGAACTTTTTCAGCGGGAGCTATGGAGCCCCTACAATGAGCAGTTCTTC	CSVELFQRELWSPYNEQFF
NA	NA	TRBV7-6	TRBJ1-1	TGTGCCAGCAGCTTAGGAGCGAACACTGAAGCTTTCTTT	CASSLGANTEAFF
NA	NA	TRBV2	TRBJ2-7	TGTGCCAGCAGACTCCTACGGTACGAGCAGTACTTC	CASRLLRYEQYF
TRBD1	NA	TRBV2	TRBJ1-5	TGTGCCAGCTCCCTCGGGGGACAGGGAACTCAGCCCCAGCATTTT	CASSLGGQGTQPQHF